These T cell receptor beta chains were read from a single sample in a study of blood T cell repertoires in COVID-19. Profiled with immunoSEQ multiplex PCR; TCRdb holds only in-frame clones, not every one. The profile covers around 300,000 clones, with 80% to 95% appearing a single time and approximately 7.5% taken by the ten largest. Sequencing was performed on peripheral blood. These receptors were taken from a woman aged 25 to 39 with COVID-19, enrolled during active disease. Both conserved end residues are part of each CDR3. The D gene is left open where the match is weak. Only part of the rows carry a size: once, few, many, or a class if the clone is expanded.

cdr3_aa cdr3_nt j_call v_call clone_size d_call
CASSLGQGLYGYTF TGTGCCAGCAGCTTAGGGCAGGGGCTGTATGGCTACACCTTC TRBJ1-2 TRBV7-2 once -
CAWSEASGTWAETQYF TGTGCCTGGAGTGAGGCCAGCGGAACTTGGGCAGAGACCCAGTACTTC TRBJ2-5 TRBV30 - -
CASRVLAEETQYF TGCGCCAGCAGAGTACTAGCAGAAGAGACCCAGTACTTC TRBJ2-5 TRBV5-1 - -
CASSPSGPANYGYTF TGTGCCAGCAGTCCCAGCGGCCCAGCTAACTATGGCTACACCTTC TRBJ1-2 TRBV28 - -
CAISEWAGLAGGPYEQYF TGTGCCATCAGTGAGTGGGCCGGACTAGCGGGAGGACCCTACGAGCAGTACTTC TRBJ2-7 TRBV10-3 - TRBD2
CASSQDRGGLADNEQFF TGCGCCAGCAGCCAAGATAGGGGAGGACTAGCGGATAATGAGCAGTTCTTC TRBJ2-1 TRBV4-1 - TRBD2
CATSEGTGVSYNEQFF TGTGCCACCAGTGAGGGGACAGGGGTTTCCTACAATGAGCAGTTCTTC TRBJ2-1 TRBV24-1 - TRBD1
CASSQDGGGGQFNTGELFF TGTGCCAGCAGCCAAGACGGTGGTGGCGGACAGTTCAACACCGGGGAGCTGTTTTTT TRBJ2-2 TRBV4-2 - -
CASSPGTGGREQYF TGTGCCAGCTCACCAGGGACAGGGGGAAGAGAGCAGTACTTC TRBJ2-7 TRBV18 - TRBD1
CASSYDRGSYEQYF TGTGCCAGCAGTTATGACAGGGGCTCCTACGAGCAGTACTTC TRBJ2-7 TRBV6-6 - TRBD1
CASSQVAGTGELFF TGCGCCAGCAGCCAAGTTGCGGGAACCGGGGAGCTGTTTTTT TRBJ2-2 TRBV4-1 - -
CASSVGQGITGELFF TGTGCCAGCAGCGTAGGGCAGGGAATCACCGGGGAGCTGTTTTTT TRBJ2-2 TRBV9 - -
CASSEGQLTEAFF TGTGCCAGCAGTGAGGGACAGTTAACTGAAGCTTTCTTT TRBJ1-1 TRBV25-1 once TRBD1
CASSLLPESREAFF TGTGCCAGCAGTTTACTTCCGGAATCCCGGGAGGCTTTCTTT TRBJ1-1 TRBV27 - -
CASSPYGQGDNYGYTF TGCGCCAGCAGCCCATATGGACAGGGGGATAACTATGGCTACACCTTC TRBJ1-2 TRBV5-1 few TRBD1
CASSLTPGARGETQYF TGCGCCAGCAGCCTAACGCCGGGAGCTCGGGGCGAGACCCAGTACTTC TRBJ2-5 TRBV5-1 - -
CASSYGGQETQYF TGTGCCAGCAGTTACGGCGGCCAAGAGACCCAGTACTTC TRBJ2-5 TRBV6-5 once -
CASSWGTGRTGELFF TGCGCCAGCAGCTGGGGGACAGGCCGGACCGGGGAGCTGTTTTTT TRBJ2-2 TRBV5-1 - TRBD1
CASSFGTGLWTEAFF TGCGCCAGCAGCTTTGGGACAGGTTTATGGACTGAAGCTTTCTTT TRBJ1-1 TRBV5-1 - TRBD1
CAWSATGGTEAFF TGTGCCTGGAGTGCTACAGGGGGCACTGAAGCTTTCTTT TRBJ1-1 TRBV30 - TRBD1